The clone carrying this T cell receptor beta chain was found a few times. The germline V and J ends were trimmed by 8 bases and 6 bases, with 19 bases remaining between them. In germline, CDR1 is KGHDR, CDR2 SFDVKD. The CDR3 has 14 residues. From the reads, TCRdb called clonotypes with MiXCR, one entry per CDR3 protein. This sample has roughly 100,000 distinct CDR3 sequences, with more than 15% found just once. This specimen belongs to a study of T cell repertoires in cytomegalovirus infection. The chain recombines TRBV24-1 with TRBJ2-7; D perhaps matches TRBD2 (6 bases). This TCR came from a human donor in good health (CMV status not recorded). Some clones in this sample may be carry-over from other donors' samples. Source material: PBMCs. The CDR3 is CATMPRGEFTEQYF. The CDR3 DNA reads as TGTGCCACCATGCCCCGCGGGGAGTTCACCGAGCAGTACTTC.